The entry that follows covers one T cell receptor (beta chain) sequence. Its antigen is as yet unknown. This record comes from a study of graft-versus-host responses after intestinal transplantation. Across the whole study: Each of the recipients got a multivisceral, liver-intestinal, or isolated intestinal transplant. All of the recipients had induction that used anti-thymocyte globulin, then tacrolimus and steroids for about 3 years.

Germline assignment: CDR1 SGHTA and CDR2 FQGNSA. CDR3 length equals 15 residues. V lost 4 bases and J lost 2, with 14 bases in between. The data were produced by immunoSEQ multiplex PCR, yet TCRdb's version contains in-frame clones alone and is incomplete. Here the sample spans over 55,000 clones, around 82% being singletons. Notes on the study in general: Graft-donor T cell macrochimerism in patients accompanied high graft-versus-host to host-versus-graft clonal ratios in allografts.

The sequencing used unstimulated CD4+ T cells sorted from spleen or lymph node cells, collected before transplant. This TCR derives from a human donor who was the organ donor for an intestinal transplant. V is TRBV7-2 and J is TRBJ1-1, with D maybe TRBD1 (5 bases). In nucleotides, the CDR3 is TGTGCCAGCAGCTCGGGACTACGGTATAACACTGAAGCTTTCTTT. Amino acids: CASSSGLRYNTEAFF.